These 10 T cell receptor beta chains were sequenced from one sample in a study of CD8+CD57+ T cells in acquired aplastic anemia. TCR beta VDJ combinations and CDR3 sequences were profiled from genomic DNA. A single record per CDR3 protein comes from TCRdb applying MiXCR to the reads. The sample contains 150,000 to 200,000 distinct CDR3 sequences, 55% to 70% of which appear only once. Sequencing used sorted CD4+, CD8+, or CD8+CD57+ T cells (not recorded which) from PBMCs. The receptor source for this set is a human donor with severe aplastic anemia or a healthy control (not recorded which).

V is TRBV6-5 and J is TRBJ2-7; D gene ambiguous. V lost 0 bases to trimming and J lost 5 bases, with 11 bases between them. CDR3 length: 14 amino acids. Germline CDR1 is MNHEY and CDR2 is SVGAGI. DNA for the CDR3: TGTGCCAGCAGTTACTCAGACGGGTATGACGAGCAGTACTTC. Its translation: CASSYSDGYDEQYF.

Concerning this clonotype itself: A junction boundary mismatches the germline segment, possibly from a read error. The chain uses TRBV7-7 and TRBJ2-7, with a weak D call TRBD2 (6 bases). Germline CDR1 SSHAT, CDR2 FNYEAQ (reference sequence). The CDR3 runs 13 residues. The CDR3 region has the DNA TGTGCTAGCAGCCCCCATGGAGGGTCCGAGCAGTACTTC. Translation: CASSPHGGSEQYF.

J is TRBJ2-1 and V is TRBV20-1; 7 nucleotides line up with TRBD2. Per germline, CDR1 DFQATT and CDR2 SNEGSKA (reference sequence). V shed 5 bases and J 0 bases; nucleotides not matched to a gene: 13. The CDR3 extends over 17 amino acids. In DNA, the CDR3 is TGCAGTGCTGTCTCCCCTTCTAGCGGTCTCTCCTACAATGAGCAGTTCTTC. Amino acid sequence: CSAVSPSSGLSYNEQFF.

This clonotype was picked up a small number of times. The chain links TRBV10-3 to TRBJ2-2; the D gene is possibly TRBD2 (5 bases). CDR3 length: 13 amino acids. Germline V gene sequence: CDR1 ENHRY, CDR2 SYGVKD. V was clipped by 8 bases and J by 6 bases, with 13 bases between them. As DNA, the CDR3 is TGTGCCATCGGTACCGGGGATCCCGGGGAGCTGTTTTTT. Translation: CAIGTGDPGELFF.

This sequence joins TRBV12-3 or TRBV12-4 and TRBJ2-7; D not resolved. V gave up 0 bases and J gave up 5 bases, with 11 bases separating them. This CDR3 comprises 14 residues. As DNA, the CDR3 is TGTGCCAGCAGTTTAGCGGGAAGTTTCGACGAGCAGTACTTC. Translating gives CASSLAGSFDEQYF.

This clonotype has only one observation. CDR3 sequence: CASSSFSWEQFF. In DNA form, the CDR3 reads TGTGCCAGCAGCTCATTTTCATGGGAGCAGTTCTTC. The J gene is TRBJ2-5, the V gene TRBV7-8; the D is unclear. The assigned J gene may be wrong: the sequence end matches TRBJ2-1 better. This CDR3 is 12 amino acids long. The germline gives CDR1 SGHVS, CDR2 FQNEAQ.

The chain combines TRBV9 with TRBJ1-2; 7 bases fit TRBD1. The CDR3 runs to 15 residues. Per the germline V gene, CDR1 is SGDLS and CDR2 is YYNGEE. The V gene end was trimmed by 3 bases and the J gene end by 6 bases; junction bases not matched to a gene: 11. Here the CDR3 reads CASSAPIGQDHGYTF. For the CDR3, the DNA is TGTGCCAGCAGCGCGCCCATCGGACAGGACCATGGCTACACCTTC.

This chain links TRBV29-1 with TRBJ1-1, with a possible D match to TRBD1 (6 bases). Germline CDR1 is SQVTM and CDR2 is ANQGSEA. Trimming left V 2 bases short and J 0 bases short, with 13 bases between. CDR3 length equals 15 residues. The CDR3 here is CSVEKGGTMNTEAFF. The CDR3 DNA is TGCAGCGTTGAAAAGGGGGGAACCATGAACACTGAAGCTTTCTTT. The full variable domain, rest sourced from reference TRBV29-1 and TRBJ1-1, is SAVISQKPSRDICQRGTSLTIQCQVDSQVTMMFWYRQQPGQSLTLIATANQGSEATYESGFVIDKFPISRPNLTFSTLTVSNMSPEDSSIYLCSVEKGGTMNTEAFFGQGTRLTVV.

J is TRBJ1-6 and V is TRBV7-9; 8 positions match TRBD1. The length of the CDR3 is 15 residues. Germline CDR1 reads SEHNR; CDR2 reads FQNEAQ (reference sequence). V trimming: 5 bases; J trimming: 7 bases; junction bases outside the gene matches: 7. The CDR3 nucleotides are TGTGCCAGCAGCCTACCGGGACAGGTCAATTCACCCCTCCACTTT. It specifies CASSLPGQVNSPLHF.

The CDR3 loop reads CSVVRAREQFF. DNA of the CDR3: TGCAGCGTTGTGAGGGCTCGCGAGCAGTTCTTC. The chain joins TRBV29-1 to TRBJ2-1; possible D gene TRBD2, 5 bases. Germline lookup yields CDR1 SQVTM and CDR2 ANQGSEA. The CDR3 consists of 11 residues. Trimming stripped 4 bases from V and 10 bases from J, with 11 bases between.